Listed here is a single T cell receptor beta chain. This entry is derived from a study of blood T cell repertoires in COVID-19. On the study more broadly: Spain, Italy and the United States supplied samples that represented acute and convalescent COVID-19.

Sequencing was performed with immunoSEQ multiplex PCR; in TCRdb, only in-frame clones are kept and a portion is missing. The repertoire consists of some 300,000 clones, with about 87% occurring once and the leading ten covering around 5.8%. One Seattle source followed patients from active infection through their disease course. Trimming cost V 1 base and J 3 bases; bases outside gene matches: 12. Germline CDR1 is SGHNT and CDR2 is YYREEE (reference sequence). There are 17 residues in the CDR3. The sequence derives from a woman in her forties or fifties with COVID-19, enrolled during active disease. The specimen was peripheral blood. This sequence joins TRBV5-4 and TRBJ2-5; the match to TRBD1 covers 7 bases. The CDR3 coding sequence is TGTGCCAGCAGCTTGACTTTCACCCGACAGGGTAAAGAGACCCAGTACTTC. Protein sequence: CASSLTFTRQGKETQYF.